This T cell receptor (beta chain) was captured by sequencing in a study of cytomegalovirus exposure and HLA in healthy donors. Use of 60 Vbeta and 13 Jbeta primers characterized the PCR. Measured with immunoSEQ multiplex PCR; TCRdb has only the in-frame clones, and not every one. The data contain 85,000 to 100,000 clones, roughly 71% of them singletons. The length of the CDR3 is 16 residues. V was cut by 4 bases and J by 1 base, with 14 bases left in between. The germline V gene has CDR1 SGDLS and CDR2 YYNGEE. Study results and limitations: Reports state that TCR beta sequences accurately predicted most subjects' HLA-A and HLA-B alleles. Accounts indicate the classifier identified cytomegalovirus status with strong specificity and sensitivity.

A remark on this clone: Its antigen is not known.

This clonotype was sampled from a man over 45 in good health and CMV-seronegative. Input material: PBMCs. V usage is TRBV9 and J usage is TRBJ1-4; D might be TRBD1 (5 bases). The CDR3 DNA is TGTGCCAGCAGCTCCCAGGGTCTGGGAACTAATGAAAAACTGTTTTTT. It encodes CASSSQGLGTNEKLFF.